This T cell receptor beta chain was sequenced for a study of blood T cell repertoires in COVID-19. Overall study: Acute and convalescent COVID-19 samples came from the United States, Italy and Spain. The cDNA or gDNA used as material had been derived from T cells, B-cell-depleted T cells, or PBMCs.

Germline trimming cut 7 bases from V and 5 bases from J; bases unmatched to any gene: 12. Germline V CDR1 and CDR2: SGHTA, FQGNSA. The CDR3 contains 15 residues. In the original workflow: Reference gene primer amplification gave estimated nucleated cell counts. This table comes from immunoSEQ multiplex PCR, and its TCRdb copy is limited to in-frame clones, with some not included. V and J calls and clone size are copied from that table; D and trimming were computed from the DNA. The sample records 200,000 or so clones, just under 85% being singletons. Sequenced: peripheral blood. J is TRBJ1-2 and V is TRBV7-2; 8 bases fit TRBD1. The TCR originated in a man between 60 and 75 years old with COVID-19, enrolled during active disease. The CDR3 loop reads CASTPRPGQAYGYTF. For the CDR3, the DNA is TGTGCCAGCACCCCCAGACCGGGACAGGCATATGGCTACACCTTC.